The TCR beta chain described here comes from a study of blood T cell repertoires in COVID-19. Study-level background: Both acute and convalescent COVID-19 samples were obtained from the United States, Italy and Spain. From T cells, B-cell-depleted T cells, or PBMCs came the material, which was cDNA or gDNA.

V lost 0 bases and J 2 bases, leaving 20 bases between the germline ends. The CDR3 is 19 residues long. Germline loops: CDR1 SQVTM, CDR2 ANQGSEA. Profiling relied on immunoSEQ multiplex PCR, and the TCRdb table lists in-frame clones only, not all of them. The sample yields 130,000 to 150,000 clones, over 70% seen once. V is TRBV29-1 and J is TRBJ2-6, with D tentatively TRBD1 (6 bases). This TCR came from a woman aged 55-69 years with acute or convalescent COVID-19. Sequences were obtained from peripheral blood. CDR3 in DNA: TGCAGCGTTGAAGACCCCTTCACAGGGACGGCTCCTGGGGCCAACGTCCTGACTTTC. Amino acids: CSVEDPFTGTAPGANVLTF.